This T cell receptor (beta chain) was obtained from a study of blood T cell repertoires in COVID-19. Overall study: COVID-19 samples from acute and convalescent phases originated in the United States, Italy and Spain. Sample material is recorded as cDNA or gDNA derived from T cells, B-cell-depleted T cells, or PBMCs.

Under the authors' procedure: How many nucleated cells were present was estimated from reference gene primer amplification. The protocol was immunoSEQ multiplex PCR, while the TCRdb copy is restricted to in-frame clones and leaves out a portion. The DNA gave D and trimming, while V, J and clone size come from that table. The profile shows 120,000 to 150,000 clones, roughly 87% of them singletons. V was pared by 2 bases and J by 3 bases, with 12 bases between. Germline V CDR1 and CDR2: SEHNR, FQNEAQ (reference sequence). CDR3 length equals 15 residues. V is TRBV7-9 and J is TRBJ2-3; TRBD1 is a possible D gene (7 bases). This TCR came from a woman aged 45 to 65 with acute or convalescent COVID-19. Sequenced sample: peripheral blood. CDR3 protein: CASSLPPGGTDTQYF. CDR3 nucleotides: TGTGCCAGCAGCTTACCGCCAGGGGGGACAGATACGCAGTATTTT.